This T cell receptor beta chain was retrieved from a study of cytomegalovirus exposure and HLA in healthy donors. Points from the study as a whole: In vitro confirmation showed three CMV-associated chains to be CMV antigen specific. Analyses of presence and absence presupposed an approximately uniform sequencing depth across donors. It has been reported that TCR beta sequences accurately predicted the HLA-A and HLA-B alleles of most subjects. Whilst most TCR sequences proved rare, a subset of public TCRs occurred across many donors.

This PCR relied on a set of 60 Vbeta primers and 13 Jbeta primers. Clones were sequenced by immunoSEQ multiplex PCR, and TCRdb holds only the in-frame ones, with some missing. The sample contains roughly 150,000 clones, roughly 67% of which appear only once. Points on this clone: What it recognizes is unknown.

The TCR was taken from a woman between 18 and 29 years old in good health and CMV-seropositive. The sequenced sample consisted of PBMCs.

The CDR3, as DNA: TGTGCCAGTATCCCCGGACAGGGATACACAGATACGCAGTATTTT. It codes for CASIPGQGYTDTQYF. The chain has TRBV19 and TRBJ2-3; TRBD1 matches 8 bases. V dropped 7 bases and J dropped 2; count of bases not matched to a gene: 8. The CDR3 contains 15 residues. Germline CDR1 is LNHDA and CDR2 is SQIVND (reference sequence).